The 9 T cell receptor beta chains in this list originate from one sample, sequenced in a study of T cell repertoires in cytomegalovirus infection. These TCRs' antigens remain unknown. TCRdb reanalysed the reads using MiXCR and keeps one entry per CDR3 protein. Found here are about 570,000 distinct CDR3 sequences, approximately 40% of them singletons; the top ten hold 48%. Source: cultured PBMCs, taken from culture after CMV antigen stimulation. These receptors all come from a human donor in good health (CMV status not recorded). Some clones in this sample may be carry-over from other donors' samples.

The genes are TRBV4-3 and TRBJ1-3; no reliable D call. V was cut by 4 bases and J by 0 bases, with 16 bases left in between. The CDR3 sequence is 17 residues long. Per germline, CDR1 LGHNA and CDR2 YSLEER. In DNA, the CDR3 is TGCGCCAGCAGCCTAAAACCGTCCGCCACCTCTGGAAACACCATATATTTT. This codes for CASSLKPSATSGNTIYF.

This clonotype has ten or more counts. The chain combines TRBV2 with TRBJ1-5; D is undetermined. Germline loops: CDR1 SNHLY, CDR2 FYNNEI. The CDR3 runs 14 residues. With 6 bases removed from V and 0 bases from J, the gap between germline ends came to 9 bases. The CDR3 loop reads CASSLGRSNQPQHF. The CDR3 coding sequence is TGTGCCAGCAGCTTAGGACGTAGCAATCAGCCCCAGCATTTT.

This clonotype was observed a handful of times. The chain links TRBV7-9 to TRBJ2-5; D remains unclear. The V end was cut by 5 bases, the J end by 1 base, with 14 bases between. This CDR3 spans 15 amino acids. Germline CDR1 and CDR2: SEHNR and FQNEAQ (reference sequence). In DNA form, the CDR3 reads TGTGCCAGCAGCATTAATCGTTGGGGCCAAGAGACCCAGTACTTC. Translated, it gives CASSINRWGQETQYF.

The chain links TRBV2 to TRBJ2-7, with D unresolved. The germline CDR1 and CDR2 sequences are SNHLY and FYNNEI. There are 11 residues in the CDR3. V was shortened by 5 bases and J by 7 bases, with 9 bases between the two germline ends. The chain's CDR3 is CASSQRWEQYF. The CDR3 DNA follows: TGTGCCAGCAGTCAAAGGTGGGAGCAGTACTTC.

This clonotype has more than one count but fewer than ten. The genes are TRBV7-2 and TRBJ2-5, with D perhaps given as TRBD1 or TRBD2 (7 bases each). Germline lookup yields CDR1 SGHTA and CDR2 FQGNSA. V lost 8 bases, J lost 4 bases, and 14 bases lay in between. The CDR3 has 13 residues. The CDR3 DNA sequence: TGTGCCAGCGGGGAGGGGGCAGGAGAGACCCAGTACTTC. It is translated as CASGEGAGETQYF. The complete variable domain, with remaining parts taken from reference TRBV7-2 and TRBJ2-5, reads GAGVSQSPSNKVTEKGKDVELRCDPISGHTALYWYRQSLGQGLEFLIYFQGNSAPDKSGLPSDRFSAERTGGSVSTLTIQRTQQEDSAVYLCASGEGAGETQYFGPGTRLLVL.

This CDR3 is CASSETSGRGHEQFF. CDR3 coding DNA: TGCGCCAGCAGCGAGACTAGCGGGAGGGGACATGAGCAGTTCTTC. This sequence joins TRBV5-1 and TRBJ2-1; TRBD2 aligns across 14 bases. The germline V gene has CDR1 SGHRS and CDR2 YFSETQ. J lost 8 bases, V lost 4 bases, and 5 bases had no gene match. This CDR3 contains 15 residues.

This chain's CDR3 is CASSFGGETGNTIYF. The CDR3 region has the DNA TGTGCCAGCAGCTTCGGGGGGGAGACTGGAAACACCATATATTTT. The chain links TRBV7-2 to TRBJ1-3, with D possibly matching TRBD1 (5 bases). V lost 3 bases, J lost 2 bases, and 11 bases lay in between. The germline V gene encodes CDR1 SGHTA and CDR2 FQGNSA. This CDR3 is 15 amino acids long.

The genes are TRBV4-1 and TRBJ2-3; D not certain. Trimming pared 4 bases from V and 0 bases from J, leaving 8 bases between. The length of the CDR3 is 14 residues. The germline V gene has CDR1 MGHRA and CDR2 YSYEKL. For the CDR3, the DNA is TGCGCCAGCAGCCCCATGGAAAGCACAGATACGCAGTATTTT. Translated: CASSPMESTDTQYF.

The chain uses TRBV6-5 and TRBJ2-3; D tentatively reads TRBD1 or TRBD2 (5 bases each). Germline V gene lookup returns CDR1 MNHEY and CDR2 SVGAGI. Trimming pared 2 bases from V and 5 bases from J, leaving 14 bases between. This CDR3 comprises 15 residues. CDR3 nucleotide sequence: TGTGCCAGCAGTTACGGCCAGGGCCGGGGAGATACGCAGTATTTT. Residues: CASSYGQGRGDTQYF.